The 10 T cell receptor beta chains below come from one sample, sequenced in a study of blood T cell repertoires in COVID-19. Sequenced by immunoSEQ multiplex PCR; TCRdb stores in-frame clones only, minus some. The sample shows 87,000 or so clones, around 80% of them seen only once. The sequenced material came from peripheral blood. The source is an elderly woman with active or convalescent COVID-19.

The chain combines TRBV11-2 with TRBJ2-1, with D perhaps TRBD1 (5 bases). V gave up 4 bases and J gave up 0 bases, with 10 bases separating them. In germline, CDR1 is SGHAT, CDR2 FQNNGV. The CDR3 contains 15 residues. CDR3 protein: CASSYSQGSYNEQFF. CDR3 DNA sequence: TGTGCCAGCAGCTACTCCCAGGGCTCCTACAATGAGCAGTTCTTC.

The chain couples TRBV30 to TRBJ2-5; 7 bases are shared with TRBD1. The CDR3 loop spans 14 amino acids. With 2 bases clipped from V and 4 bases from J, the junction kept 7 bases outside the gene matches. The germline V gene encodes CDR1 GTSNPN and CDR2 SVGIG (reference sequence). The DNA for the CDR3 is TGTGCCTGGAGTCAAACAGGGGCCGGAGAGACCCAGTACTTC. Translated: CAWSQTGAGETQYF. Full variable domain (rest looked up from reference TRBV30 and TRBJ2-5): SQTIHQWPATLVQPVGSPLSLECTVEGTSNPNLYWYRQAAGRGLQLLFYSVGIGQISSEVPQNLSASRPQDRQFILSSKKLLLSDSGFYLCAWSQTGAGETQYFGPGTRLLVL.

In this sample, this clone turned up a few times. The chain employs TRBV5-1 and TRBJ2-7; 9 positions match TRBD2. Germline V gene sequence: CDR1 SGHRS, CDR2 YFSETQ. V dropped 0 bases and J dropped 3; count of bases not matched to a gene: 4. There are 15 residues in the CDR3. CDR3 nucleotide sequence: TGCGCCAGCAGCTTGGTAGCGGGGGATCGCTACGAGCAGTACTTC. It translates to CASSLVAGDRYEQYF. The variable domain in full, with the rest retrieved from reference TRBV5-1 and TRBJ2-7, is KAGVTQTPRYLIKTRGQQVTLSCSPISGHRSVSWYQQTPGQGLQFLFEYFSETQRNKGNFPGRFSGRQFSNSRSEMNVSTLELGDSALYLCASSLVAGDRYEQYFGPGTRLTVT.

The chain uses TRBV4-3 and TRBJ2-7; a possible D gene is TRBD2 (6 bases). V lost 0 bases and J lost 0, with 15 bases in between. CDR3 length: 17 amino acids. Germline CDR1 LGHNA, CDR2 YSLEER. The CDR3 reads CASSQDFSGGSSYEQYF. The DNA of the CDR3 is TGCGCCAGCAGCCAAGATTTTAGTGGGGGGTCCTCCTACGAGCAGTACTTC.

The rearrangement links TRBV4-3 to TRBJ2-3; 9 bases are shared with TRBD2. The CDR3 sequence is 15 residues long. V lost 1 base and J lost 5; bases outside the gene matches: 4. Germline V gene sequence: CDR1 LGHNA, CDR2 YSLEER. CDR3 coding DNA: TGCGCCAGCAGCCAAGGTGCGGGGGGGCAAGATACGCAGTATTTT. Its translation: CASSQGAGGQDTQYF.

This clone appeared a few times. This chain's CDR3 is CASSPVRVVNTEAFF. As DNA, the CDR3 is TGTGCCAGCTCACCAGTTCGGGTCGTGAACACTGAAGCTTTCTTT. This rearrangement joins TRBV18 to TRBJ1-1, with unresolved D. The germline V gene encodes CDR1 KGHSH and CDR2 LQKENI. V was clipped by 2 bases and J by 0 bases, with 10 bases between them. CDR3 length: 15 amino acids. The variable domain in full, with the rest retrieved from reference TRBV18 and TRBJ1-1, is NAGVMQNPRHLVRRRGQEARLRCSPMKGHSHVYWYRQLPEEGLKFMVYLQKENIIDESGMPKERFSAEFPKEGPSILRIQQVVRGDSAAYFCASSPVRVVNTEAFFGQGTRLTVV.

The V and J genes are TRBV12-3 or TRBV12-4 and TRBJ1-2, with 8 bases aligning to TRBD1. V lost 6 bases and J lost 8; bases outside the gene matches: 5. The CDR3 extends over 12 amino acids. In DNA form, the CDR3 reads TGTGCCAGCAGCCCGACAGGGGACGGCTACACCTTC. As protein: CASSPTGDGYTF.

The rearrangement links TRBV13 to TRBJ2-1; 9 bases are shared with TRBD1. The CDR3 is made up of 15 amino acids. Per germline, CDR1 PRHDT and CDR2 FYEKMQ (reference sequence). The junction had 3 bases not matched to a gene; V was cut back by 0 bases and J by 6 bases. The CDR3 coding sequence is TGTGCCAGCAGCTTAGGGGGACAGGGTACCAATGAGCAGTTCTTC. Its protein is CASSLGGQGTNEQFF.

The chain couples TRBV6-5 to TRBJ1-2; D perhaps matches TRBD1 (6 bases). Germline V lookup: CDR1 MNHEY, CDR2 SVGAGI. The CDR3 sequence is 15 residues long. The V gene lost 5 bases and the J gene lost 0 bases, with 13 bases spanning the gap. The CDR3 DNA reads as TGTGCCAGCAGTCCAACAGGGTTAGCTAACTATGGCTACACCTTC. Protein: CASSPTGLANYGYTF.

The chain is built from TRBV9 and TRBJ2-2, with D possibly being TRBD2 (5 bases). V lost 1 base and J 7 bases, leaving 14 bases between the germline ends. This CDR3 region has 15 residues. CDR1 and CDR2 (germline): SGDLS, YYNGEE. As DNA, the CDR3 is TGTGCCAGCAGCGTATCGCTAGCTGACGGCGGGGAGCTGTTTTTT. As protein: CASSVSLADGGELFF.